Listed below are T cell receptor beta chains from one sample, sequenced in a study of cytomegalovirus exposure and HLA in healthy donors. The protocol was immunoSEQ multiplex PCR, while the TCRdb copy is restricted to in-frame clones and leaves out a portion. Of under 250,000 clones in the sample, 70% to 90% are singletons; the top ten hold 7% to 9%. Sequencing was carried out using PBMCs. The origin of the receptors is a woman aged 55-75 years in good health and CMV-seropositive. Both conserved end residues are part of each CDR3. Each record gives: J gene, D gene, V gene, clone size, CDR3 DNA, CDR3 protein. The D gene is left open where the match is weak. Some rows have no size entry. The others give once, few or many, or a class for an expanded clone.

>TRBJ2-1|TRBD2|TRBV5-1|few
TGCGCCAGCAGCTTGAGAACTAGCGGGGGTTACAATGAGCAGTTCTTC
CASSLRTSGGYNEQFF
>TRBJ2-1|TRBD2|TRBV15|NA
TGTGCCACCAGCAGAGGTTGGAGCGGGAGTGGTGATGAGCAGTTCTTC
CATSRGWSGSGDEQFF
>TRBJ2-1|NA|TRBV18|once
TGTGCCAGCTCACCAGAGGTGGGAGGCCGGCCCTACAATGAGCAGTTCTTC
CASSPEVGGRPYNEQFF
>TRBJ1-2|TRBD1|TRBV5-4|NA
TGTGCCAGCAGCCCGGACAGGGGTTATGGCTACACCTTC
CASSPDRGYGYTF
>TRBJ2-7|NA|TRBV5-4|NA
TGTGCCAGCAGCTTCCAAGGCGGTGGGGCGTACGAGCAGTACTTC
CASSFQGGGAYEQYF
>TRBJ2-2|NA|TRBV19|NA
TGTGCCAGTAGGTTCGGTAGCGGCACCGGGGAGCTGTTTTTT
CASRFGSGTGELFF
>TRBJ2-2|TRBD1|TRBV5-1|NA
TGCGCCAGCGGGACAGGGGCCGGGGAGCTGTTTTTT
CASGTGAGELFF
>TRBJ1-5|NA|TRBV2|many
TGTGCCAGCACCTCTCAAGGGGACACCGATAATCAGCCCCAGCATTTT
CASTSQGDTDNQPQHF
>TRBJ1-2|NA|TRBV2|NA
TGTGCCAGCAGTGAGGTCCTGACACCTAACTATGGCTACACCTTC
CASSEVLTPNYGYTF
>TRBJ1-1|NA|TRBV14|NA
TGTGCCAGCAGCTCCCAGGGGTCAAGTTACACTGAAGCTTTCTTT
CASSSQGSSYTEAFF
>TRBJ2-1|TRBD2|TRBV2|once
TGTGCCAGCAGTGGAACCAGTGGACTAGCTGATGAGCAGTTCTTC
CASSGTSGLADEQFF
>TRBJ2-1|NA|TRBV9|NA
TGTGCCAGCAGCCCCAGCGGGTCCTACAATGAGCAGTTCTTC
CASSPSGSYNEQFF
>TRBJ2-1|TRBD1|TRBV29-1|NA
TGCAGCGCACCGACAGGGGTAAATGAGCAGTTCTTC
CSAPTGVNEQFF
>TRBJ2-7|TRBD2|TRBV4-1|NA
TGCGCCAGCAGCCAAGTGGGAGCGGGAGTGGGGTACGAGCAGTACTTC
CASSQVGAGVGYEQYF
>TRBJ1-1|NA|TRBV27|few
TGTGCCAGCCTCAGGGATTTTAGGAACACTGAAGCTTTCTTT
CASLRDFRNTEAFF
>TRBJ2-7|NA|TRBV7-9|NA
TGTGCCAGCAGCTTTCCGGGGTCTTCCTACGAGCAGTACTTC
CASSFPGSSYEQYF
>TRBJ2-1|NA|TRBV5-4|NA
TGTGCCAGCAGCTTGGCCCCAGGCGAGCAGTTCTTC
CASSLAPGEQFF
>TRBJ1-1|NA|TRBV6-8|NA
TGTGCCAGCTATGTCCTTGGACAGATGAACACTGAAGCTTTCTTT
CASYVLGQMNTEAFF
>TRBJ1-5|TRBD1|TRBV19|NA
TGTGCCAGTAGTATAAAGGGACAGATTTACTATCAGCCCCAGCATTTT
CASSIKGQIYYQPQHF
>TRBJ2-2|NA|TRBV7-2|once
TGTGCCAGCATCCTAAAACAGGGGAACACCGGGGAGCTGTTTTTT
CASILKQGNTGELFF
>TRBJ2-3|TRBD2|TRBV18|NA
TGTGCCAGCTCCCGCAACAGCGGGAACACAGATACGCAGTATTTT
CASSRNSGNTDTQYF
>TRBJ2-1|NA|TRBV12-5|NA
TGTGCTAGTGGTTTCGCCTTACTAGCCGTTGAGCAGTTCTTC
CASGFALLAVEQFF
>TRBJ2-5|TRBD1|TRBV6-5|NA
TGTGCCAGCAGTTACACCCGACAGGGGGCGAGGGAGACCCAGTACTTC
CASSYTRQGARETQYF
>TRBJ2-3|TRBD1|TRBV10-1|NA
TGCGCCAGCAGTGAAACACAGGGGGCGGATACGCAGTATTTT
CASSETQGADTQYF
>TRBJ1-2|TRBD1|TRBV29-1|NA
TGCAGCGTTGTCGACCGGGACAGAGGATCCTATGGCTACACCTTC
CSVVDRDRGSYGYTF
>TRBJ2-1|NA|TRBV7-9|NA
TGTGCCAGCAGCTTAGGAAACTGGCGGGGAGGCAGGTCATACAATGAGCAGTTCTTC
CASSLGNWRGGRSYNEQFF
>TRBJ2-7|TRBD2|TRBV28|once
TGTGCCAGCAGTTTATCCGGGACTAGCGGCGAGCAGTACTTC
CASSLSGTSGEQYF
>TRBJ1-4|NA|TRBV5-6|NA
TGTGCCAGCAGCTTTTCGGGTAGCCGAAAACTGTTTTTT
CASSFSGSRKLFF
>TRBJ2-7|NA|TRBV4-2|NA
TGTGCCAGCAAGAGCTCCTACGAGCAGTACTTC
CASKSSYEQYF
>TRBJ2-7|TRBD2|TRBV5-6|NA
TGTGCCAGCAGCCTACGGGGGGGCGGCTACGAGCAGTACTTC
CASSLRGGGYEQYF
>TRBJ2-7|NA|TRBV4-1|NA
TGCGCCAGCAGCCAGGGGGCCTCCTACGAGCAGTACTTC
CASSQGASYEQYF
>TRBJ2-5|NA|TRBV6-6|NA
TGTGCCAGCAGTTGGGGGCGGTCTGGGGAGACCCAGTACTTC
CASSWGRSGETQYF
>TRBJ2-3|TRBD2|TRBV5-4|NA
TGTGCCAGCACCGAGCGGGGGGACACAGATACGCAGTATTTT
CASTERGDTDTQYF
>TRBJ2-7|NA|TRBV9|NA
TGTGCCAGCAGCTCCCGTGGGGGGTACGAGCAGTACTTC
CASSSRGGYEQYF
>TRBJ1-3|NA|TRBV5-4|NA
TGTGCCAGCAGCTTGGGACAGGACAACTCTGGAAACACCATATATTTT
CASSLGQDNSGNTIYF
>TRBJ2-7|TRBD2|TRBV27|NA
TGTGCCAGCACTCTGACTAGCGGGGCCTACGAGCAGTACTTC
CASTLTSGAYEQYF
>TRBJ2-7|NA|TRBV19|NA
TGTGCCAGTAGTGCTAAACGCGAGCAGTACTTC
CASSAKREQYF
>TRBJ2-3|TRBD2|TRBV9|NA
TGTGCCAGCAGCGTAGAGGGACTAGCGTATACGCAGTATTTT
CASSVEGLAYTQYF
>TRBJ1-6|NA|TRBV2|once
TGTGCCAGCACTTCAGGGGAATCACCCCTCCACTTT
CASTSGESPLHF
>TRBJ2-5|NA|TRBV6-5|NA
TGTGCCAGCACCTCGGAGGGAGGTAGAGAGACCCAGTACTTC
CASTSEGGRETQYF
>TRBJ2-3|TRBD2|TRBV29-1|NA
TGCAGCGTAGATAGCGGGAACACAGATACGCAGTATTTT
CSVDSGNTDTQYF
>TRBJ1-3|NA|TRBV18|NA
TGTGCCAGCTCACCAGTACAGGGTCAAGCTGGAAACACCATATATTTT
CASSPVQGQAGNTIYF
>TRBJ2-1|TRBD2|TRBV7-8|NA
TGTGCCAGCAGCCAAAGGACTAGCGGGGGCTACAATGAGCAGTTCTTC
CASSQRTSGGYNEQFF
>TRBJ2-2|NA|TRBV5-6|NA
TGTGCCAGCAGCTTGCATCAGGCCGGGGAGCTGTTTTTT
CASSLHQAGELFF
>TRBJ2-2|NA|TRBV25-1|NA
TGTGCCAGCAGTGACAGAGGAAACACCGGGGAGCTGTTTTTT
CASSDRGNTGELFF
>TRBJ2-1|TRBD2|TRBV29-1|NA
TGCAGCGTTGAAGATACTGGGACTACCAACTCCTACAATGAGCAGTTCTTC
CSVEDTGTTNSYNEQFF
>TRBJ2-7|NA|TRBV10-3|NA
TGTGCCATCAGTGGGGCCGGGACTTTTTCCTACGAGCAGTACTTC
CAISGAGTFSYEQYF
>TRBJ2-1|TRBD2|TRBV5-1|NA
TGCGCCAGCAGCTCAGGGACTAGCGGGAGGGCGGTTGAGCAGTTCTTC
CASSSGTSGRAVEQFF
>TRBJ2-3|NA|TRBV6-6|NA
TGTGCCAGCAGTTACTCGATGCTAGCGACGCAGTATTTT
CASSYSMLATQYF
>TRBJ2-1|TRBD1|TRBV11-3|NA
TGTGCCAGCAGCCTCAGGGGGCGGTACAATGAGCAGTTCTTC
CASSLRGRYNEQFF
>TRBJ1-1|NA|TRBV11-2|NA
TGTGCCAGCAGCTTAGGGTTAGGGGTGGGCACTGAAGCTTTCTTT
CASSLGLGVGTEAFF
>TRBJ1-3|NA|TRBV28|few
TGTGCCAGCAGTACCCAACAATCTGGAAACACCATATATTTT
CASSTQQSGNTIYF
>TRBJ2-6|TRBD1|TRBV7-3|NA
TGTGCCAGCAGCTCAGGGACAGGGAAGGCTGGGGCCAACGTCCTGACTTTC
CASSSGTGKAGANVLTF
>TRBJ2-2|NA|TRBV11-2|NA
TGTGCCAGCAGCTCCCCAGTAGGGGAGCTGTTTTTT
CASSSPVGELFF
>TRBJ2-7|NA|TRBV21-1|NA
TGTGCCAGCAGCAAACGAAACCAGGTTTGGGGACAGTTGAAATACGAGCAGTACTTC
CASSKRNQVWGQLKYEQYF